This entry concerns a single T cell receptor beta chain. What it binds is unknown. The data are from a study of shared clonotypes between healthy human individuals. Study results and limitations: Around 5.3% of naive CD4 clonotypes were shared across four donors.

Naive CD8 cells lacked CD45RO, underwent positive selection for CCR7 and left out terminally differentiated effector memory CD45RA+ cells. Per sorted-subset replicate PCR, input was roughly 220 ng DNA, representing around 28,000 T cell genomes. Libraries were prepared by immunoSEQ multiplex PCR; TCRdb keeps only in-frame clonotypes and omits some of them. There are roughly 2,000,000 clones in the sample; about 95% occur only once, and 1.2% lies in the top ten. The germline V gene has CDR1 SGHNT and CDR2 YYREEE (reference sequence). Trimming removed 4 bases from V and 3 bases from J; junction bases left unmatched: 7. The CDR3 consists of 15 residues.

The specimen was naive CD8+ T cells sorted from blood. This chain uses TRBV5-4 with TRBJ2-7; 10 bases line up with TRBD2. The receptor comes from a man aged 18-30 years in good health. CDR3 loop: CASSALAGRFYEQYF. The CDR3 bases are TGTGCCAGCAGCGCACTAGCGGGGCGCTTCTACGAGCAGTACTTC. The full variable domain, its missing parts supplied by reference TRBV5-4 and TRBJ2-7, is ETGVTQSPTHLIKTRGQQVTLRCSSQSGHNTVSWYQQALGQGPQFIFQYYREEENGRGNFPPRFSGLQFPNYSSELNVNALELDDSALYLCASSALAGRFYEQYFGPGTRLTVT.